The present entry profiles one T cell receptor (beta chain) with its context. Which antigen it targets is not known. Per-base quality was not reported, and no clone a single base away is much larger than it. The sample is drawn from a study of blood T cell repertoires in COVID-19 (dated by TCRdb to the early 2020s). Regarding the complete study: The collaborator samples originated in the United States, Italy and Spain and spanned the acute and convalescent phases of COVID-19. The prospective study material was composed of cDNA or gDNA derived from T cells, B-cell-depleted T cells, or PBMCs. Subjects who had been exposed to COVID-19, were actively infected with it, or had recovered from it provided the deeply sampled blood TCRbeta repertoires that made up the dataset. A freely available public database, intended as a resource for researchers studying the immune response to SARS-CoV-2, is where the repertoires were released. Samples were obtained from the ongoing ImmuneRACE study (first 160 participants) and from 1,200 or so subjects provided by 6 global collaborators. Sample metadata almost always included a de-identified subject ID, COVID-19 status, age in years and sex. Where available, HLA class I and class II types were obtained from metadata supplied by the sample provider rather than from assay-based typing.

The immunoSEQ Assay, a bias-controlled multiplex PCR, was used to amplify TCRbeta CDR3 regions from genomic DNA. The source study handled its data this way. Within the assay, amplification of reference gene primers was used to estimate how many nucleated cells each sample contained. To quantify the absolute abundance of each unique TCRbeta CDR3 rearrangement, sequence reads were collapsed and filtered. Productive Simpson clonality was computed per sample as the square root of Simpson's diversity index over productive rearrangements. The immuneACCESS repertoire file appears here via TCRdb, limited to in-frame rearrangements. These files lack a portion of the clones; in checked studies, under half of the deficit traces to unresolved V genes, and the cause of the others is not known. V and J calls and clone size follow that table, whereas D and trimming were derived from the DNA. Here the sample has some 260,000 clones; around four fifths occur a single time. The top ten hold roughly 4% of the sample.

In the prospective study, participants were 18 to 89 years old, resided in approximately 25 geographic areas of the United States, and were enrolled through a virtual design. In the prospective study, cohorts were assigned on the basis of participant-reported clinical history obtained from a screening survey and a study questionnaire. In the prospective study, mobile phlebotomists collected whole blood, serum and a nasopharyngeal or oropharyngeal swab from each participant. Prospective study participants could optionally give additional blood draws and questionnaires over an approximately two-month period. Before DNA extraction, prospective study blood samples were shipped either frozen or at room temperature. The full study reports these points: The quantity of clinical and demographic metadata differed by source and by participant and was supplied without curation.

The CDR3 contains 15 residues, cysteine and phenylalanine counted. Of the read, only the CDR3 DNA is kept; its 45 bases are in frame from base 1. V has 6 bases trimmed and J has 2 bases trimmed; junction bases matching no gene number 9. Looking up the germline V gene yields CDR1 MNHEY and CDR2 SVGAGI. The V and J segments used are TRBV6-5 and TRBJ2-5; TRBD1 lines up with 7 middle nucleotides. The specimen sequenced was PBMCs or T cells enriched from blood (not recorded which). This clonotype was sampled from a man aged 30 to 45 with acute COVID-19. The DNA sequence reads TGTGCCAGCAGGCCCCGGGACAGCCTACAAGAGACCCAGTACTTC. This translates into CASRPRDSLQETQYF.